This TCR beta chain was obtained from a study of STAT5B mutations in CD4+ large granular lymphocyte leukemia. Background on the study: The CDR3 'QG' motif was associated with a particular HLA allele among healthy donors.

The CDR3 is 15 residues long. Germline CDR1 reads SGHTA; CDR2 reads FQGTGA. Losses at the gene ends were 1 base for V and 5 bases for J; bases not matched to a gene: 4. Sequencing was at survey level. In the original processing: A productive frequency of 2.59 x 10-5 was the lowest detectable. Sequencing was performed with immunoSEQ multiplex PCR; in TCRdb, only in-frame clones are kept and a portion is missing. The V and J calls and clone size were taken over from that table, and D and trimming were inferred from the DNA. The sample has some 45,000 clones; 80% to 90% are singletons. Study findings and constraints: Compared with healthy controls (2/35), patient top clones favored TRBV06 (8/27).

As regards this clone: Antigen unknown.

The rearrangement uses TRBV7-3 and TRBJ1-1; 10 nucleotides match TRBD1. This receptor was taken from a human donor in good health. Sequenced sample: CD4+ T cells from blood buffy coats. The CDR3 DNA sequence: TGTGCCAGCAGCTTAAAGGGGACAGGGGTTACTGAAGCTTTCTTT. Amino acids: CASSLKGTGVTEAFF.